This T cell receptor beta chain was identified during a study of blood T cell repertoires in COVID-19. Study-level background: Nucleic acid was either cDNA or gDNA, and it came from T cells, B-cell-depleted T cells, or PBMCs.

V lost 5 bases to trimming and J lost 10 bases; unmatched junction nucleotides: 5. This CDR3 has 12 residues. Germline V gives CDR1 SEHNR, CDR2 FQNEAQ (reference sequence). As handled by the study authors: Counts of nucleated cells, estimated from reference gene primer amplification, were obtained. The table came from immunoSEQ multiplex PCR; TCRdb's copy has only in-frame clones and leaves some out. V, J and clone size reflect that table, while D and trimming were determined from the DNA. Of around 31,000 clones listed, 88% are singletons. The sequence was collected from a man in his sixties with COVID-19, enrolled during active disease. The chain employs TRBV7-9 and TRBJ2-1; TRBD1 matches at 7 bases. The specimen was peripheral blood. CDR3 coding DNA: TGTGCCAGCAGCGGAGACAGGGAAGAGCAGTTCTTC. Its translation: CASSGDREEQFF.